This T cell receptor beta chain came from a study of CD8+CD57+ T cells in acquired aplastic anemia (dated by TCRdb to between 2018 and 2020). The study in broad terms: Extracted DNA from sorted CD4+ and CD8+ cells averaged around 3.2 ug, ranging from roughly 0.17 to 27.4 ug. CD8+CD57+ expansion was defined as a frequency above the mean frequency observed in healthy subjects. What the authors observed across the whole study: Patients and healthy controls showed no significant difference in CD8+ Simpson's diversity (P=0.060). Although 25 to 30 CD8+ CDR3 sequences were shared by patients and controls, these sequences appeared highly expressed in patients and within the immunodominant clones of patients.

The patients picked for sequencing were ones in whom flow cytometry had shown an expansion of CD8+CD57+ cells. Every patient had severe acquired aplastic anemia, diagnosed using the International Study of Aplastic Anemia and Agranulocytosis and Camitta criteria. Patients had received no therapy at the time of blood sampling. TCR repertoires of sorted CD4+ and CD8+ blood T cells from severe aplastic anemia patients and healthy subjects were deep-sequenced in the study. In the USA, patient enrollment took place under clinicaltrials.gov protocols 00001620, 01623167, 00001397, 00071045, 00081523 and 00961064. Ficoll-Paque density gradient centrifugation was used to isolate peripheral blood mononuclear cells. CD4+ and CD8+ T cells were sorted by FACS or magnetic beads before DNA extraction. The germline V gene supplies CDR1 SNHLY and CDR2 FYNNEI. Germline trimming: 5 bases from V, 6 bases from J; junction bases outside gene matches: 7. Including cysteine and phenylalanine, the CDR3 has 14 amino acids. Solely the CDR3 DNA is kept, with 42 bases framed from the first base.

Genomic DNA served as template for TCR beta VDJ combination and CDR3 sequence profiling. TCR repertoire sequencing was run on an Illumina HiSeq 2000. The published analysis was carried out like this. Repertoires were assessed using TRBV/TRBJ rearrangement plots, CDR3 size and DJ length profiles, and Simpson's diversity index. The most abundant DNA sequence in the deep sequencing data was defined as the immunodominant clone. CDR3 amino acid sequences were checked for sharing across subjects and were also compared against the VDJdb database and published repertoires. TCRdb took the public reads, trimmed them with fastp at Q25, ran MiXCR for clone calling and kept in-frame beta chains. Each entry merges the rows of one CDR3 protein and shows their most common DNA and genes. Here the V and J calls rest on TCRdb's processing, not on the authors' analysis. In this sample the table shows about 200,000 distinct CDR3 sequences, almost 50% of which occur a single time. The top ten clones comprise about 20% of the sample.

Remarks on this clonotype: Its antigen remains undetermined. No much larger clonotype is one base removed from it; base qualities were not supplied.

Input material: sorted CD4+, CD8+, or CD8+CD57+ T cells (not recorded which) from PBMCs. The TCR originated in a human donor with aplastic anemia. The chain joins TRBV2 to TRBJ1-2; the central 9 bases match TRBD1. In nucleotide form, the sequence is TGTGCCAGCAGTCCCGGGACAGGGAAGGATGGCTACACCTTC. Translation gives CASSPGTGKDGYTF.